This TCR beta chain emerged from a study of blood T cell repertoires in COVID-19. Study as a whole: Cohort 3 recovery required two negative PCRs, clearance, or symptom resolution. Italy, Spain and the United States were the sources of the convalescent and acute COVID-19 samples. PBMCs, B-cell-depleted T cells, or T cells provided the cDNA or gDNA that made up the material.

Categorization into cohorts depended on clinical history that participants reported. Some clones are missing from TCRdb's copy, which holds only in-frame ones; the method was immunoSEQ multiplex PCR. This table has approximately 190,000 clones, about 85% appearing once. The receptor was derived from a woman aged 40 to 50 in a cohort exposed to, infected with or recovered from COVID-19 (not recorded which). Material for sequencing was PBMCs or T cells enriched from blood (not recorded which).

CDR3 amino acids: CASSAPGEPSGNTIYF. CDR3 bases: TGTGCCAGCAGTGCCCCGGGGGAGCCCTCTGGAAACACCATATATTTT. V and J are TRBV6-4 and TRBJ1-3; D possibly corresponds to TRBD1 (5 bases). CDR1 is MRHNA and CDR2 is SNTAGT in the germline V gene. Trimming stripped 4 bases from V and 0 bases from J, with 13 bases between. The CDR3 is 16 residues long.